Below are 19 T cell receptor beta chains sequenced from a single sample in a study of cytomegalovirus exposure and HLA in healthy donors. The study ran its PCR with 60 Vbeta and 13 Jbeta primers. The repertoire was sequenced with immunoSEQ multiplex PCR; TCRdb's copy has only in-frame clones and lacks some. Among around 200,000 clones listed, about three quarters were seen once. The sequenced sample was PBMCs. The receptors were sampled from a man between 18 and 35 years old in good health and CMV-seronegative.

This clone was recorded a few times. The chain carries TRBV7-3 and TRBJ2-5, with 7 bases matching TRBD1. This CDR3 comprises 14 residues. CDR1 and CDR2 (germline): SGHTA, FQGTGA. J was trimmed by 3 bases and V by 4 bases; bases with no gene match: 5. CDR3 loop: CASSSRQGEETQYF. DNA of the CDR3: TGTGCCAGCAGCTCCCGACAGGGCGAAGAGACCCAGTACTTC.

This clone came up a few times. The rearrangement joins TRBV6-6 to TRBJ1-1, with D unresolved. Deletions cut 5 bases from V and 10 bases from J, with 14 bases between. Germline V gives CDR1 MNHNY, CDR2 SVGAGI (reference sequence). The CDR3 is 12 residues long. This CDR3 reads CASSTRQVGAFF. The CDR3 DNA follows: TGTGCCAGCAGTACACGACAAGTTGGAGCTTTCTTT.

The chain is built from TRBV29-1 and TRBJ2-1; 10 bases line up with TRBD2. The CDR3 is 20 residues long. CDR1 is SQVTM, CDR2 ANQGSEA, per germline. The V and J ends lost 4 bases and 1 base, in that order; junction bases with no gene match: 19. CDR3 loop: CSVVRVPGTSESQSYNEQFF. The CDR3 DNA is TGCAGCGTTGTCCGGGTCCCAGGGACTAGCGAATCTCAATCCTACAATGAGCAGTTCTTC.

This clone has just one count. This chain connects TRBV5-4 to TRBJ2-3; TRBD2 matches 13 bases. The trim removed 0 bases at V and 1 base at J, leaving 5 bases unmatched. This CDR3 region has 18 residues. Per germline, CDR1 SGHNT and CDR2 YYREEE (reference sequence). The CDR3, as DNA: TGTGCCAGCAGCTTGGCTGTAACTAGCGGGGGGGGCACAGATACGCAGTATTTT. This gives the protein CASSLAVTSGGGTDTQYF.

V and J are TRBV7-9 and TRBJ2-1; 9 nucleotides align to TRBD2. The CDR3 contains 16 residues. V lost 1 base to trimming and J lost 8 bases; unmatched junction nucleotides: 9. Germline CDR1 is SEHNR and CDR2 is FQNEAQ (reference sequence). The CDR3 protein is CASSLGPGTSLDEQFF. The CDR3 DNA sequence: TGTGCCAGCAGCTTAGGCCCCGGGACTAGCTTGGATGAGCAGTTCTTC.

The chain carries TRBV14 and TRBJ1-5; 11 bases agree with TRBD1. The V gene end was trimmed by 4 bases and the J gene end by 4 bases; junction bases not matched to a gene: 3. Germline values: CDR1 SGHDN, CDR2 FVKESK. This CDR3 is 15 amino acids long. The DNA of the CDR3 is TGTGCCAGCAGCCCCGGGACAGGGGGGAATCAGCCCCAGCATTTT. The encoded protein is CASSPGTGGNQPQHF.

The chain has TRBV7-9 and TRBJ2-7; 11 bases match TRBD1. Germline V CDR1 and CDR2: SEHNR, FQNEAQ (reference sequence). The CDR3 length is 15 residues. V dropped 1 base and J dropped 5; count of bases not matched to a gene: 4. The CDR3 here is CASSLGTGGIHEQYF. The CDR3 bases are TGTGCCAGCAGCTTAGGGACAGGGGGCATCCACGAGCAGTACTTC.

V usage is TRBV19 and J usage is TRBJ2-3; D gene ambiguous. CDR1 and CDR2 (germline): LNHDA, SQIVND (reference sequence). Trimming removed 5 bases at V and 8 bases at J, with 17 bases between. This CDR3 contains 14 residues. CDR3 loop: CASSPHQQIPTQYF. As DNA, the CDR3 is TGTGCCAGTAGTCCCCATCAACAGATACCTACGCAGTATTTT.

The V and J genes are TRBV5-5 and TRBJ2-7, with TRBD1 identical over 8 bases. Germline V CDR1 and CDR2: SGHKS, YYEKEE (reference sequence). Trimming cost V 4 bases and J 8 bases; bases outside gene matches: 11. The CDR3 totals 14 residues. CDR3 region: CASSTPRTGPQQYF. The CDR3 DNA reads TGTGCCAGCAGCACCCCCAGGACAGGGCCCCAGCAGTACTTC.

The genes are TRBV6-1 and TRBJ1-6; TRBD1 matches 10 bases. In germline, CDR1 is MNHNS, CDR2 SASEGT. V shed 4 bases and J 7 bases; nucleotides not matched to a gene: 10. The CDR3 consists of 17 residues. CDR3: CASSGKGWGQGNSPLHF. The CDR3 DNA sequence: TGTGCCAGCAGTGGTAAAGGGTGGGGACAGGGGAATTCACCCCTCCACTTT.

This clone was observed once. The V gene is TRBV7-3, the J gene TRBJ2-1; 7 positions match TRBD1. Germline V gives CDR1 SGHTA, CDR2 FQGTGA. V shed 5 bases and J 6 bases; nucleotides not matched to a gene: 4. The CDR3 is 13 amino acids. Here the CDR3 DNA reads TGTGCCAGCAGCACCAGACAGGGCAATGAGCAGTTCTTC. Amino acids: CASSTRQGNEQFF.

The chain combines TRBV4-1 with TRBJ2-1; 7 bases fit TRBD1. In germline, CDR1 is MGHRA, CDR2 YSYEKL. The ends lost 0 bases at V and 0 bases at J; junction bases unmatched: 5. The CDR3 totals 17 residues. This chain's CDR3 is CASSQDRQGHSYNEQFF. DNA of the CDR3: TGCGCCAGCAGCCAAGATCGACAGGGACACTCCTACAATGAGCAGTTCTTC.

This clone was found once. V usage is TRBV5-5 and J usage is TRBJ2-1; 9 nucleotides agree with TRBD2. Trimming cost V 0 bases and J 0 bases; bases outside gene matches: 7. Germline CDR1 SGHKS, CDR2 YYEKEE (reference sequence). The CDR3 totals 18 residues. DNA of the CDR3: TGTGCCAGCAGCTTGGTGCCTAGCGGGATTTTCTCCTACAATGAGCAGTTCTTC. It is translated as CASSLVPSGIFSYNEQFF. The full variable domain, its missing parts supplied by reference TRBV5-5 and TRBJ2-1, is DAGVTQSPTHLIKTRGQQVTLRCSPISGHKSVSWYQQVLGQGPQFIFQYYEKEERGRGNFPDRFSARQFPNYSSELNVNALLLGDSALYLCASSLVPSGIFSYNEQFFGPGTRLTVL.

V usage is TRBV11-2 and J usage is TRBJ2-7, with a tentative D call TRBD1 (6 bases). Germline V CDR1 and CDR2: SGHAT, FQNNGV. CDR3 length: 14 amino acids. V dropped 5 bases and J dropped 3 bases, with 14 bases sitting between them. DNA of the CDR3: TGTGCCAGCAGCGGGATCAGGGGACACTACGAGCAGTACTTC. Amino acids: CASSGIRGHYEQYF.

The rearrangement joins TRBV6-7 to TRBJ1-3; D remains unclear. TRBV6-7 is an open reading frame, and its role is uncertain. The CDR3 consists of 15 residues. V lost 8 bases and J 8 bases, leaving 22 bases between the germline ends. The CDR3 spells CASPSEGVISDTIYF. The CDR3 DNA follows: TGTGCCAGCCCCTCGGAGGGAGTCATCAGTGACACCATATATTTT.

The gene calls are TRBV30 and TRBJ1-2; 10 bases match TRBD1. The CDR3 spans 16 residues. J lost 5 bases, V lost 5 bases, and 14 bases had no gene match. The V gene's germline CDR1 is GTSNPN and CDR2 SVGIG (reference sequence). The CDR3, as DNA: TGTGCCTGGCCCCATTCACCGGGACAGGGGCTATATGGCTACACCTTC. Residues: CAWPHSPGQGLYGYTF. Full variable domain (missing parts from reference TRBV30 and TRBJ1-2): SQTIHQWPATLVQPVGSPLSLECTVEGTSNPNLYWYRQAAGRGLQLLFYSVGIGQISSEVPQNLSASRPQDRQFILSSKKLLLSDSGFYLCAWPHSPGQGLYGYTFGSGTRLTVV.

This clone was counted a few times. The chain uses TRBV28 and TRBJ2-2; 8 nucleotides line up with TRBD1. Germline V lookup: CDR1 MDHEN, CDR2 SYDVKM. The CDR3 has 16 residues. V lost 5 bases and J lost 4; bases outside the gene matches: 9. The CDR3 region is CASSPSWTGPTGELFF. The CDR3 DNA is TGTGCCAGCAGTCCCTCTTGGACAGGGCCCACCGGGGAGCTGTTTTTT.

This chain uses TRBV5-1 with TRBJ2-7; 8 bases match TRBD1. The CDR3 covers 19 residues. The germline gives CDR1 SGHRS, CDR2 YFSETQ. Losses at the gene ends were 0 bases for V and 5 bases for J; bases not matched to a gene: 19. This chain's CDR3 is CASSLAPNSGQANPNEQYF. The DNA for the CDR3 is TGCGCCAGCAGCTTGGCCCCAAACTCGGGACAGGCTAACCCCAACGAGCAGTACTTC.

V is TRBV6-5 and J is TRBJ2-7, with TRBD2 matching 10 bases. V shed 6 bases, J shed 2 bases, and the junction held 7 bases outside the gene matches. Germline V CDR1 and CDR2: MNHEY, SVGAGI. The CDR3 has 15 residues. CDR3 protein: CASRGGLAAAYEQYF. DNA for the CDR3: TGTGCCAGCAGGGGAGGACTAGCGGCGGCCTACGAGCAGTACTTC.